This is a list of T cell receptor beta chains from one sample in a study of vaccination effects on CD4 cells after COVID-19. Repertoires were generated with immunoSEQ multiplex PCR, while TCRdb's copy carries only in-frame clones and drops some. The sample comprises 25,000 to 35,000 clones, 75% to 90% of which are singletons, and approximately 6.1% rests with the top ten. These receptors have no known antigen. Sequencing used CD4+ T cells from PBMCs cultured with SARS-CoV-2 spike peptides, obtained after COVID-19 vaccination. These receptors came from a human donor who received a COVID-19 vaccine. Some clones in this sample may be carry-over from other donors' samples. Both conserved end residues are part of each CDR3. The D gene is left open where the match is weak. Clone size is not always given. Where it is, it says once, few, many or a class for expanded clones.

clone_size,j_call,d_call,cdr3_length,v_call,cdr3_aa,cdr3_nt
few,TRBJ1-2,.,13,TRBV12-3/TRBV12-4,CASSSTANYGYTF,TGTGCCAGCAGTTCGACAGCTAACTATGGCTACACCTTC
.,TRBJ1-2,.,15,TRBV5-1,CASSLRDEQVYGYTF,TGCGCCAGCAGCTTGCGGGACGAGCAAGTCTATGGCTACACCTTC
.,TRBJ1-4,.,12,TRBV2,CASSVQGGELFF,TGTGCCAGCAGTGTCCAGGGTGGGGAACTGTTTTTT
.,TRBJ2-3,.,17,TRBV24-1,CATSDPSGRSSTDTQYF,TGTGCCACCAGTGATCCGTCGGGCAGATCTAGCACAGATACGCAGTATTTT
once,TRBJ2-2,TRBD1,18,TRBV7-2,CASSLVLGQGANTGELFF,TGTGCCAGCAGCTTAGTTCTGGGACAGGGGGCGAACACCGGGGAGCTGTTTTTT
.,TRBJ1-5,.,14,TRBV28,CASSLRQERQPQHF,TGTGCCAGCAGTCTCCGACAGGAAAGGCAGCCCCAGCATTTT
once,TRBJ2-3,TRBD1,16,TRBV18,CASSSGQGASTDTQYF,TGTGCCAGCTCTTCCGGACAGGGGGCCAGCACAGATACGCAGTATTTT
once,TRBJ2-1,TRBD2,18,TRBV5-8,CASPQGLAGDYSYNEQFF,TGTGCCAGTCCGCAGGGGTTAGCGGGGGACTACTCCTACAATGAGCAGTTCTTC
.,TRBJ1-2,.,14,TRBV4-1,CASSQDLEGGGYTF,TGCGCCAGCAGCCAAGATCTTGAGGGGGGTGGCTACACCTTC
once,TRBJ1-4,TRBD1,15,TRBV5-6,CASSLGQGANEKLFF,TGTGCCAGCAGCTTGGGACAGGGGGCAAATGAAAAACTGTTTTTT
.,TRBJ1-2,.,14,TRBV6-6,CASSASLSAGGYTF,TGTGCCAGCAGTGCCAGCCTTTCGGCGGGTGGCTACACCTTC
.,TRBJ1-1,.,12,TRBV10-2,CASWPGDTEAFF,TGCGCCAGCTGGCCCGGGGACACTGAAGCTTTCTTT
.,TRBJ1-5,.,14,TRBV5-8,CASSFQLPNQPQHF,TGTGCCAGCAGCTTTCAGCTACCCAATCAGCCCCAGCATTTT
.,TRBJ2-2,.,13,TRBV10-3,CAISDGHTGELFF,TGTGCCATCAGCGACGGACACACCGGGGAGCTGTTTTTT
.,TRBJ1-2,.,14,TRBV4-3,CASSQDRSAYGYTF,TGCGCCAGCAGCCAAGATCGGTCAGCCTATGGCTACACCTTC
.,TRBJ2-3,.,16,TRBV30,CAWSVGNREVADTQYF,TGTGCCTGGAGTGTAGGGAACAGGGAGGTGGCAGATACGCAGTATTTT
.,TRBJ2-3,TRBD2,16,TRBV5-1,CASSPGLAGGGDTQYF,TGCGCCAGCAGCCCGGGACTAGCGGGTGGGGGCGATACGCAGTATTTT
once,TRBJ2-2,TRBD1,24,TRBV5-1,CASSLRPAGWQGALRAGDTGELFF,TGCGCCAGCAGCTTAAGGCCCGCTGGGTGGCAGGGGGCCTTGCGGGCGGGTGACACCGGGGAGCTGTTTTTT
.,TRBJ2-5,TRBD1,15,TRBV5-1,CASSLWDRGAETQYF,TGCGCCAGCAGCTTGTGGGACAGGGGTGCGGAGACCCAGTACTTC
.,TRBJ1-6,.,14,TRBV25-1,CASSAALTHSPLHF,TGTGCCAGCAGTGCTGCCTTAACCCATTCACCCCTCCACTTT